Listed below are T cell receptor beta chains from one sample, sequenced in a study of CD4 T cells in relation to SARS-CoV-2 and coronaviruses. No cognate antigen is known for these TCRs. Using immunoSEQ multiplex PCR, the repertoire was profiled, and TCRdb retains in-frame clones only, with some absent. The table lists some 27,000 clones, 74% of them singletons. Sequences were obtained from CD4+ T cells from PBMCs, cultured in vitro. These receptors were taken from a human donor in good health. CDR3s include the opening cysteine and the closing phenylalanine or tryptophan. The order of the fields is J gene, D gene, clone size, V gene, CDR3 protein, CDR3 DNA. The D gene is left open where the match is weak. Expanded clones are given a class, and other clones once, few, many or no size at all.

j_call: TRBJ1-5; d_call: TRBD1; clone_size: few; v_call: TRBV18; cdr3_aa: CASSPGRQGNGQPQHF; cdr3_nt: TGTGCCAGCTCACCGGGCAGACAGGGGAACGGTCAGCCCCAGCATTTT
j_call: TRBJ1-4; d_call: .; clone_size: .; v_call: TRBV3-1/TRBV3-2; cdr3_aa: CASSQGGQGSEKLFF; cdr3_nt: TGTGCCAGCAGCCAAGGAGGGCAGGGGAGTGAAAAACTGTTTTTT
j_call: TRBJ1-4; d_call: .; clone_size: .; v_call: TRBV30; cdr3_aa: CAWRFSDNEKLFF; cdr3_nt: TGTGCCTGGAGGTTTAGCGATAATGAAAAACTGTTTTTT
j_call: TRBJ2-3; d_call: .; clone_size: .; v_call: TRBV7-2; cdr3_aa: CASSLDVGWGDTQYF; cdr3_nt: TGTGCCAGCAGCTTAGATGTGGGATGGGGGGATACGCAGTATTTT
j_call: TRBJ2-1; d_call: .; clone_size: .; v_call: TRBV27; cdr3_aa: CASSSLTGTLNKGRNEQFF; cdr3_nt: TGTGCCAGCAGTTCATTAACCGGGACCCTTAACAAAGGGCGGAATGAGCAGTTCTTC
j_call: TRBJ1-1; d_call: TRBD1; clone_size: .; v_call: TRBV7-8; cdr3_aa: CASSTREGARAEAFF; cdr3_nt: TGTGCCAGCAGCACGCGAGAGGGGGCGCGAGCTGAAGCTTTCTTT
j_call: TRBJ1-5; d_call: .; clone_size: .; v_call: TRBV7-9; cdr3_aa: CASSLSGGQNQPQHF; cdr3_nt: TGTGCCAGCAGCTTAAGTGGGGGCCAGAATCAGCCCCAGCATTTT
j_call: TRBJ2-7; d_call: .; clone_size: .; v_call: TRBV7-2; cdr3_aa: CATTKAELYEQYF; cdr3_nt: TGTGCCACCACAAAAGCCGAACTCTACGAGCAGTACTTC
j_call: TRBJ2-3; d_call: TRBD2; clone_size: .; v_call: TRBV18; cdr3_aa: CASSRGTSGSTDTQYF; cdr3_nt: TGTGCCAGCTCACGGGGGACTAGCGGGAGCACAGATACGCAGTATTTT
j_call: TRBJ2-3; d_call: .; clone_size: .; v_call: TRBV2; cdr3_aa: CASRDRATDTQYF; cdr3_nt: TGTGCCAGCAGGGACAGAGCCACAGATACGCAGTATTTT
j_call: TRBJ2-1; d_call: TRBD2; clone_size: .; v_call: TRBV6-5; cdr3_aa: CASRSTSGGSNEQFF; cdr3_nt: TGTGCCAGCAGGTCGACTAGCGGGGGATCCAATGAGCAGTTCTTC
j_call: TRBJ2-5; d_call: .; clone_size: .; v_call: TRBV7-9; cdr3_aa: CASSLNGGLPNSETQYF; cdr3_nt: TGTGCCAGCAGCTTAAACGGGGGCCTCCCGAATTCAGAGACCCAGTACTTC
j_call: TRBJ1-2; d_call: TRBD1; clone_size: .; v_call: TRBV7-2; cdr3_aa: CASSLGGTGGVGGYTF; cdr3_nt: TGTGCCAGCAGCTTAGGAGGGACAGGGGGCGTCGGTGGCTACACCTTC
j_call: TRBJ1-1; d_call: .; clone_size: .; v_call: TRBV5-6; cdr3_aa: CASSLDFPPRRKTEAFF; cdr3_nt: TGTGCCAGCAGCTTGGATTTCCCCCCCCGCCGGAAAACTGAAGCTTTCTTT
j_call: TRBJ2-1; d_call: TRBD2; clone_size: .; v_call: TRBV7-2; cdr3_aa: CASSLAGTSGSFYNEQFF; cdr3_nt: TGTGCCAGCAGCTTAGCCGGGACTAGCGGGAGCTTCTACAATGAGCAGTTCTTC
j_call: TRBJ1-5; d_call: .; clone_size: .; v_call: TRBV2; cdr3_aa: CASRGDISNQPQHF; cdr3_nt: TGTGCCAGCAGGGGGGACATCAGCAATCAGCCCCAGCATTTT
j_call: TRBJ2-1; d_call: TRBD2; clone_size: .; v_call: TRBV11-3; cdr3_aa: CASSLGGTTIYNEQFF; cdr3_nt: TGTGCCAGCAGCTTAGGCGGGACTACGATTTACAATGAGCAGTTCTTC
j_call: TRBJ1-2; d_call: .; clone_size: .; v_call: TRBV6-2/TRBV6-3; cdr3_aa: CASSRPDSLRYGYTF; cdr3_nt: TGTGCCAGCAGTCGTCCGGACAGCCTCCGTTATGGCTACACCTTC
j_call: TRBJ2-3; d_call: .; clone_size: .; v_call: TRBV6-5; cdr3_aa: CATKWDTDTQYF; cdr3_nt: TGTGCCACTAAGTGGGACACAGATACGCAGTATTTT
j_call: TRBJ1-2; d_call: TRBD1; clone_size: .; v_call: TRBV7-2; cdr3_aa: CASSLAGGNYGYTF; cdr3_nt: TGTGCCAGCAGCTTAGCAGGGGGCAACTATGGCTACACCTTC
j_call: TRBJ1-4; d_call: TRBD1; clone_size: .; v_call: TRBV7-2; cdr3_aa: CASSFQGGEKLFF; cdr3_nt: TGTGCCAGCAGCTTCCAGGGGGGGGAAAAACTGTTTTTT
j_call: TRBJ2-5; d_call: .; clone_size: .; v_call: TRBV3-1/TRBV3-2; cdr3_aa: CASSQGLMELETQYF; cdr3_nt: TGTGCCAGCAGCCAAGGCCTAATGGAACTGGAGACCCAGTACTTC
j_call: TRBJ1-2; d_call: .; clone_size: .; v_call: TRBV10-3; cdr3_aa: CAITRTANYGYTF; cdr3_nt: TGTGCCATCACCCGGACAGCTAACTATGGCTACACCTTC
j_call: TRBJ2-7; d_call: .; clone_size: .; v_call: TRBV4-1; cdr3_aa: CASSQDDWVRKNEQYF; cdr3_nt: TGCGCCAGCAGCCAAGATGATTGGGTTAGGAAGAACGAGCAGTACTTC
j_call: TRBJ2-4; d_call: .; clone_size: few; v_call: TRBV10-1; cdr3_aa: CASSENIQYF; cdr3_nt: TGCGCCAGCAGTGAAAACATTCAGTACTTC
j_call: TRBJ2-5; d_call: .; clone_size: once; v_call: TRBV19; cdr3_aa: CASSPTNTQETQYF; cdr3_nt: TGTGCCAGTAGCCCCACCAATACCCAAGAGACCCAGTACTTC
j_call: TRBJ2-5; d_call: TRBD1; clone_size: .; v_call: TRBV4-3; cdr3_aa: CASSRPFDRGPLPFQETQYF; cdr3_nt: TGCGCCAGCAGCCGCCCTTTTGACAGGGGGCCATTACCATTCCAAGAGACCCAGTACTTC
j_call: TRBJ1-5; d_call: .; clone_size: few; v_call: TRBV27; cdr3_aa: CASSLDPGSSNQPQHF; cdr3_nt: TGTGCCAGCAGTTTAGATCCAGGGTCCAGCAATCAGCCCCAGCATTTT
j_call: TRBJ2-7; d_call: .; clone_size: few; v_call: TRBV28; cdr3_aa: CASSLSAYEQYF; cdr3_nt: TGTGCCAGCAGTTTGTCCGCCTACGAGCAGTACTTC
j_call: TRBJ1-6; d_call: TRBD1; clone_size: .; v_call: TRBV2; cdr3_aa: CASINRDSLSRRSSPLHF; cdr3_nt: TGTGCCAGCATTAACCGGGACAGCCTATCCCGAAGAAGTTCACCCCTCCACTTT
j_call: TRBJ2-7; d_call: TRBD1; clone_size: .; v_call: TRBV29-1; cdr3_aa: CSVKQGDPYEQYF; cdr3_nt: TGCAGCGTTAAACAGGGGGACCCCTACGAGCAGTACTTC
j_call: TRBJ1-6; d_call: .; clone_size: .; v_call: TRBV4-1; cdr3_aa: CASSQEQRAIDNSPLHF; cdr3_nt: TGCGCCAGCAGCCAAGAACAGAGGGCGATCGATAATTCACCCCTCCACTTT
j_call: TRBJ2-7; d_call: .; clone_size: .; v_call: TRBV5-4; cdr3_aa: CASSLVGGSYEQYF; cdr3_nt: TGTGCCAGCAGCTTGGTTGGCGGTTCTTACGAGCAGTACTTC
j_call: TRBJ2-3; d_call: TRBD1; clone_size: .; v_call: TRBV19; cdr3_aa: CASGGDRGWTDTQYF; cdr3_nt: TGTGCCAGTGGCGGGGACAGGGGTTGGACAGATACGCAGTATTTT
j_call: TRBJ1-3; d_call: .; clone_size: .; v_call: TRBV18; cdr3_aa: CASSDTGPSGNTIYF; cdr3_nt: TGTGCCAGCTCCGATACAGGACCCTCTGGAAACACCATATATTTT
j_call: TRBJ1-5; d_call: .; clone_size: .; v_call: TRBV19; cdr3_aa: CASIPGWGGGNQPQHF; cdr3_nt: TGTGCCAGTATACCGGGTTGGGGAGGGGGCAATCAGCCCCAGCATTTT
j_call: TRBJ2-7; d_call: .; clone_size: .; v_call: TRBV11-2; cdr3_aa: CASSLAGGRGDAYEQYF; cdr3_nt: TGTGCCAGCAGCTTAGCCGGGGGAAGGGGGGATGCCTACGAGCAGTACTTC
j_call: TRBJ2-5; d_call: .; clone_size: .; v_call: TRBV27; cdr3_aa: CASSSAGFPKSETQYF; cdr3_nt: TGTGCCAGCAGTTCTGCCGGGTTTCCTAAGTCGGAGACCCAGTACTTC
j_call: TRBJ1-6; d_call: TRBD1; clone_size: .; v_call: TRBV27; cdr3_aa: CASSLWGQVNSPLHF; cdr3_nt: TGTGCCAGCAGTTTATGGGGACAGGTCAATTCACCCCTCCACTTT
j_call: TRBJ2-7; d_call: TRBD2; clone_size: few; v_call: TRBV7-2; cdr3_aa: CASSSGAGRTYEQYF; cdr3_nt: TGTGCCAGCAGCTCCGGAGCGGGGAGAACCTACGAGCAGTACTTC
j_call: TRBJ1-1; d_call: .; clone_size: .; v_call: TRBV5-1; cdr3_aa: CASSLGLNTEAFF; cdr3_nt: TGCGCCAGCAGCTTGGGCTTGAACACTGAAGCTTTCTTT
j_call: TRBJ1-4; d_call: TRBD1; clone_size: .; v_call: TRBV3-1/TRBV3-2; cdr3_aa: CASSSGQDNEKLFF; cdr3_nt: TGTGCCAGCAGCTCGGGACAGGATAATGAAAAACTGTTTTTT
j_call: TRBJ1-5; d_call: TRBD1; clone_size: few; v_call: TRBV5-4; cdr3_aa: CASSRKDTPGGSQHF; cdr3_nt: TGTGCCAGCAGCCGAAAGGACACGCCAGGGGGATCCCAGCATTTT
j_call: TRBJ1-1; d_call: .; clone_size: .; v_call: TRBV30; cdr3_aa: CAWSSRGTEAFF; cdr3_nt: TGTGCCTGGAGTTCGCGAGGGACTGAAGCTTTCTTT
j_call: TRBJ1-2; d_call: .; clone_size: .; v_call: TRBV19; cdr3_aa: CASSRAREGNYGYTF; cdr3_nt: TGTGCCAGTAGTCGCGCCAGGGAGGGTAACTATGGCTACACCTTC
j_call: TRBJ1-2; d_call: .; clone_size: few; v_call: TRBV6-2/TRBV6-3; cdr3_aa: CASSLLPEGYTF; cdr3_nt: TGTGCCAGCAGCCTTTTGCCAGAGGGCTACACCTTC